This passage covers 20 T cell receptor beta chains from one sample sequenced in a study of identical twins. Each CDR3 protein gets one entry after TCRdb re-called the 5' RACE reads with MiXCR. The data show roughly 690,000 distinct CDR3 sequences, 5.5% to 7.5% seen once. The sequenced material came from naive T cells sorted from blood. The receptors derive from a man between 18 and 29 years old in good health.

This clonotype was seen only a few times. The chain employs TRBV10-3 and TRBJ2-1, with D perhaps matching TRBD1 or TRBD2 (5 bases each). From germline, CDR1 is ENHRY and CDR2 SYGVKD. V gave up 3 bases and J gave up 4 bases, with 13 bases separating them. This CDR3 spans 15 amino acids. This chain's CDR3 is CAISEGTPEYNEQFF. CDR3 nucleotides: TGTGCCATCAGTGAAGGGACCCCCGAGTACAATGAGCAGTTCTTC.

J is TRBJ2-3 and V is TRBV6-5; no clear D gene. Germline assignment: CDR1 MNHEY and CDR2 SVGAGI. The V end lost 2 bases, the J end lost 0 bases, and 12 bases lay between the germline ends. CDR3 length: 16 amino acids. The CDR3 nucleotides are TGTGCCAGCAGTTACGGTGGCAGTTCTAGCACAGATACGCAGTATTTT. This translates into CASSYGGSSSTDTQYF.

This clonotype was observed at least ten times. The rearrangement uses TRBV6-1 and TRBJ2-7, with D perhaps given as TRBD1 or TRBD2 (5 bases each). CDR3 length equals 15 residues. Germline CDR1 is MNHNS and CDR2 is SASEGT. V lost 2 bases and J lost 2, with 13 bases in between. The CDR3 loop reads CASSETLGRAYEQYF. In DNA, the CDR3 is TGTGCCAGCAGTGAAACGCTGGGACGCGCCTACGAGCAGTACTTC.

In this sample, this clonotype turned up a few times. The gene calls are TRBV28 and TRBJ1-5; D remains unclear. This CDR3 is built from 16 residues. V shed 5 bases and J shed 2 bases, with 16 bases lying between them. In germline, CDR1 is MDHEN, CDR2 SYDVKM. The CDR3 DNA reads TGTGCCAGCAGTCTTGTGGAGGGTATGGGCAATCAGCCCCAGCATTTT. Translating gives CASSLVEGMGNQPQHF.

This clonotype has only a few counts. The CDR3 DNA is TGTGCCAGCAGCCCTCACGCGGGGGGGGAGTACTCCTACGAGCAGTACTTC. Its translation: CASSPHAGGEYSYEQYF. The genes are TRBV9 and TRBJ2-7, with TRBD2 matching 9 bases. The germline gives CDR1 SGDLS, CDR2 YYNGEE. V lost 4 bases and J lost 0; bases outside the gene matches: 11. The CDR3 totals 17 residues.

This clonotype was observed many times. The chain has TRBV11-2 and TRBJ2-7; D gene unclear. The V end was cut by 2 bases, the J end by 6 bases, with 5 bases between. Germline assignment: CDR1 SGHAT and CDR2 FQNNGV. The CDR3 is 11 residues long. CDR3 residues: CASSLSFEQYF. The CDR3 bases are TGTGCCAGCAGCTTATCGTTCGAGCAGTACTTC.

V is TRBV5-1 and J is TRBJ1-4; 8 nucleotides line up with TRBD1. The length of the CDR3 is 15 residues. Trimming cost V 4 bases and J 5 bases; bases outside gene matches: 7. CDR1 is SGHRS, CDR2 YFSETQ, per germline. CDR3 loop: CASSTDRGGNEKLFF. CDR3 in DNA: TGCGCCAGCAGCACTGACAGGGGCGGAAATGAAAAACTGTTTTTT.

This clonotype was seen many times. V gene TRBV11-2 combines with J gene TRBJ1-4, with D possibly TRBD1 on 6 matching bases. The V end was cut by 5 bases, the J end by 3 bases, with 19 bases between. Germline CDR1 and CDR2: SGHAT and FQNNGV. The CDR3 is made up of 17 amino acids. CDR3 nucleotide sequence: TGTGCCAGCAGCCCATGGGGGATTCGGACAGCTAATGAAAAACTGTTTTTT. This sequence encodes CASSPWGIRTANEKLFF.

The CDR3 DNA follows: TGCGCCAGCAGCGAGGGGACAGGGATCACCGGGGAGCTGTTTTTT. Protein sequence: CASSEGTGITGELFF. The chain carries TRBV5-1 and TRBJ2-2; TRBD1 agrees at 9 bases. The germline gives CDR1 SGHRS, CDR2 YFSETQ. The CDR3 extends over 15 amino acids. The J segment lost 4 bases and the V segment lost 4 bases, leaving 5 bases of the junction unmatched.

This clonotype was seen ten or more times. The rearrangement links TRBV7-3 to TRBJ2-7; D unclear. Germline values: CDR1 SGHTA, CDR2 FQGTGA. The CDR3 has 13 amino acids. Trimming cost V 2 bases and J 2 bases, with 7 bases left between them. CDR3 protein: CASSLAPTYEQYF. The CDR3 bases are TGTGCCAGCAGCTTAGCACCCACCTACGAGCAGTACTTC.

This clonotype was counted a few times. This chain's CDR3 is CASRRDRGENTEAFF. The CDR3 DNA follows: TGTGCCAGCAGGCGGGACAGGGGGGAGAACACTGAAGCTTTCTTT. This chain links TRBV3-1 with TRBJ1-1, with TRBD1 identical over 11 bases. This CDR3 contains 15 residues. Per the germline V gene, CDR1 is LGHDT and CDR2 is YNNKEL (reference sequence). Trimming cost V 6 bases and J 1 base; bases outside gene matches: 4.

This clonotype showed up many times. In nucleotides, the CDR3 is TGTGCCACCAGTGACGGGCAGACAAACATTCAGTACTTC. It encodes CATSDGQTNIQYF. The gene calls are TRBV24-1 and TRBJ2-4; no reliable D call. Germline V lookup: CDR1 KGHDR, CDR2 SFDVKD. V lost 4 bases to trimming and J lost 6 bases, with 9 bases between them. The CDR3 has 13 amino acids.

This clonotype was picked up many times. The J gene is TRBJ2-7, the V gene TRBV5-1; D perhaps matches TRBD2 (6 bases). V lost 4 bases to trimming and J lost 1 base, with 18 bases between them. The CDR3 has 16 residues. Germline CDR1 is SGHRS and CDR2 is YFSETQ. As DNA, the CDR3 is TGCGCCAGCAGCATCCGGACTATCAATACTTCCTACGAGCAGTACTTC. As protein: CASSIRTINTSYEQYF.

This clonotype was detected a few times. The chain couples TRBV7-2 to TRBJ1-1; D is uncertain. From germline, CDR1 is SGHTA and CDR2 FQGNSA. CDR3 length: 13 residues. V gave up 3 bases and J gave up 11 bases, with 16 bases separating them. The CDR3 DNA sequence: TGTGCCAGCAGCTTTACCCCTCGACGGTTGGCTTTCTTT. Encoded protein: CASSFTPRRLAFF.

V and J are TRBV12-3 or TRBV12-4 and TRBJ2-3, with TRBD1 matching 8 bases. The trim removed 6 bases at V and 5 bases at J, leaving 7 bases unmatched. This CDR3 is built from 14 residues. This chain's CDR3 is CASSLTGAKDTQYF. The CDR3 DNA follows: TGTGCCAGCAGCCTGACAGGGGCGAAAGATACGCAGTATTTT.

This clonotype was counted at least ten times. V usage is TRBV12-3 or TRBV12-4 and J usage is TRBJ2-1; D assignment may be TRBD1 or TRBD2 (5 bases each). The CDR3 length is 14 residues. Trimming left V 5 bases short and J 5 bases short, with 13 bases between. CDR3 coding DNA: TGTGCCAGCAGTCTCCGGGACGTAAACAATGAGCAGTTCTTC. It specifies CASSLRDVNNEQFF.

The CDR3 DNA is TGTGCCAGCAGTTACTCACCGACTAGCGGGGTTATTTACAATGAGCAGTTCTTC. Translated: CASSYSPTSGVIYNEQFF. V usage is TRBV6-2 or TRBV6-3 and J usage is TRBJ2-1; 11 bases are a match to TRBD2. The CDR3 is made up of 18 amino acids. With 0 bases clipped from V and 4 bases from J, the junction kept 8 bases outside the gene matches. CDR1 and CDR2 from the germline V gene are MNHEY and SVGEGT.

This clonotype was seen ten or more times. V and J are TRBV10-3 and TRBJ2-5; the D gene is possibly TRBD2 (5 bases). This CDR3 spans 13 amino acids. The germline V gene has CDR1 ENHRY and CDR2 SYGVKD. The germline V and J ends were trimmed by 3 bases and 2 bases, with 7 bases remaining between them. Here the CDR3 reads CAISDRGQETQYF. The DNA for the CDR3 is TGTGCCATCAGTGATCGGGGTCAAGAGACCCAGTACTTC.

This clonotype was observed at least ten times. The rearrangement links TRBV6-5 to TRBJ2-3; 7 positions match TRBD1. CDR1 is MNHEY and CDR2 is SVGAGI in the germline V gene. The CDR3 is 14 residues long. V gave up 0 bases and J gave up 4 bases; unmatched junction bases: 1. CDR3 sequence: CASSYSTGPDTQYF. The CDR3 nucleotides read TGTGCCAGCAGTTACTCGACAGGGCCAGATACGCAGTATTTT.

CDR3 in amino acids: CASSYSLRNEQYF. CDR3 DNA sequence: TGTGCCAGCAGTTACTCTCTGCGAAACGAGCAGTACTTC. V and J are TRBV6-2 or TRBV6-3 and TRBJ2-7; D is undetermined. Germline CDR1 is MNHEY and CDR2 is SVGEGT. The CDR3 extends over 13 amino acids. Deletions cut 0 bases from V and 5 bases from J, with 8 bases between.